Below, 19 T cell receptor beta chains from the same sample are listed, as sequenced in a study of blood T cells in healthy people across ages. It was with a sample-barcoded 5' primer and a J-beta primer mix that a second PCR of about 7 to 12 cycles was run. TCRdb analysed the 5' RACE reads with MiXCR anew, one entry per CDR3 protein. The sample holds around 780,000 distinct CDR3 sequences, 25% to 30% seen once. The sample also formed part of further work on T cells of mothers and their children.

Material for sequencing was blood. The origin of the receptors is a boy younger than 18 in good health.

This chain uses TRBV3-1 with TRBJ2-5, with 10 positions matching TRBD1. The V gene's germline CDR1 is LGHDT and CDR2 YNNKEL (reference sequence). Unmatched junction bases numbered 10, after V lost 4 bases and J lost 5 bases. The CDR3 runs to 16 residues. The chain's CDR3 is CASSLRTGGGRETQYF. The CDR3 coding sequence is TGTGCCAGCAGCCTCCGGACAGGGGGAGGAAGGGAGACCCAGTACTTC.

This clonotype was found a few times. The rearrangement uses TRBV5-1 and TRBJ2-7; D remains unclear. Trimming stripped 2 bases from V and 0 bases from J, with 15 bases between. This CDR3 has 16 residues. Germline-derived CDR1 and CDR2 are SGHRS and YFSETQ. In DNA, the CDR3 is TGCGCCAGCAGCTTTATCCCGGCAGACACCTCCTACGAGCAGTACTTC. Translation gives CASSFIPADTSYEQYF. The whole variable domain, remainder taken from reference TRBV5-1 and TRBJ2-7, is KAGVTQTPRYLIKTRGQQVTLSCSPISGHRSVSWYQQTPGQGLQFLFEYFSETQRNKGNFPGRFSGRQFSNSRSEMNVSTLELGDSALYLCASSFIPADTSYEQYFGPGTRLTVT.

This clonotype was detected only a few times. The chain couples TRBV6-1 to TRBJ2-3, with 11 bases fitting TRBD2. The trim removed 2 bases at V and 0 bases at J, leaving 7 bases unmatched. This CDR3 is 18 amino acids long. Germline lookup yields CDR1 MNHNS and CDR2 SASEGT. The CDR3 DNA reads TGTGCCAGCAGTGAAATCGTTACTAGCGGGGGAAGCACAGATACGCAGTATTTT. It specifies CASSEIVTSGGSTDTQYF.

The chain links TRBV19 to TRBJ1-5; TRBD1 matches 7 bases. J was trimmed by 7 bases and V by 6 bases; bases with no gene match: 12. CDR3 length equals 15 residues. Per germline, CDR1 LNHDA and CDR2 SQIVND (reference sequence). DNA of the CDR3: TGTGCCAGTAGCCGAGACAGGGCTGTAGGGCAGCCCCAGCATTTT. Its protein is CASSRDRAVGQPQHF.

This clonotype has just a few counts. The chain has TRBV9 and TRBJ1-2; perhaps TRBD1 as D (6 bases). This CDR3 region has 15 residues. Germline V gene data show CDR1 as SGDLS and CDR2 as YYNGEE. Trimming removed 4 bases at V and 8 bases at J, with 21 bases between. The CDR3 region is CASSPRQVSTGGYTF. The CDR3 DNA reads TGTGCCAGCAGCCCCCGACAGGTCTCGACCGGAGGCTACACCTTC.

This clonotype appeared a few times. Sequence at one end of the junction differs from germline and may be a read error. J is TRBJ1-3 and V is TRBV6-5; no clear D gene. The V gene's germline CDR1 is MNHEY and CDR2 SVGAGI. This CDR3 comprises 15 residues. CDR3 nucleotide sequence: TGCGCCAGCGCAGACATTCCGGGCTCTGGAAACACCATATATTTT. Protein sequence: CASADIPGSGNTIYF.

This clonotype appeared a few times. The J gene is TRBJ1-2, the V gene TRBV29-1, with D perhaps matching TRBD1 (5 bases). CDR3 size: 13 residues. V was pared by 5 bases and J by 8 bases, with 18 bases between. CDR1 and CDR2 (germline): SQVTM, ANQGSEA. The CDR3, as DNA: TGCAGCGTTCTACGACAGCCAGGATCCGGCTACACCTTC. Its protein product is CSVLRQPGSGYTF. The whole variable domain, remainder taken from reference TRBV29-1 and TRBJ1-2, is SAVISQKPSRDICQRGTSLTIQCQVDSQVTMMFWYRQQPGQSLTLIATANQGSEATYESGFVIDKFPISRPNLTFSTLTVSNMSPEDSSIYLCSVLRQPGSGYTFGSGTRLTVV.

The chain has TRBV5-1 and TRBJ1-2; 7 nucleotides match TRBD1. The germline V gene has CDR1 SGHRS and CDR2 YFSETQ. The CDR3 spans 15 residues. The V gene end was trimmed by 0 bases and the J gene end by 6 bases; junction bases not matched to a gene: 8. The CDR3 spells CASSLAPDREDGYTF. The CDR3 region has the DNA TGCGCCAGCAGCTTGGCCCCCGACAGGGAGGATGGCTACACCTTC.

In its sample, this clonotype was seen many times. The gene calls are TRBV12-3 or TRBV12-4 and TRBJ2-5; D remains ambiguous. The CDR3 spans 13 residues. V lost 3 bases and J 2 bases, leaving 7 bases between the germline ends. CDR3 sequence: CASSFPPQETQYF. The CDR3 DNA reads as TGTGCCAGCAGTTTCCCCCCACAAGAGACCCAGTACTTC.

The rearrangement joins TRBV12-3 or TRBV12-4 to TRBJ2-7; D not resolved. CDR3 length: 13 residues. V lost 6 bases, J lost 4 bases, and 13 bases lay in between. The CDR3 region has the DNA TGTGCCAGCAGCCGTTCTACAGTTTACGAGCAGTACTTC. Translating it yields CASSRSTVYEQYF.

The chain recombines TRBV27 with TRBJ1-4, with 8 bases aligning to TRBD1. The CDR3 sequence is 13 residues long. The germline gives CDR1 MNHEY, CDR2 SMNVEV (reference sequence). V shed 6 bases, J shed 7 bases, and the junction held 4 bases outside the gene matches. The CDR3 sequence is CASRDTGGEKLFF. The CDR3 DNA is TGTGCCAGCAGAGACACAGGGGGTGAAAAACTGTTTTTT.

The gene calls are TRBV7-9 and TRBJ1-4; D remains ambiguous. The length of the CDR3 is 12 residues. CDR1 is SEHNR and CDR2 is FQNEAQ in the germline V gene (reference sequence). Trimming left V 2 bases short and J 11 bases short, with 9 bases between. This chain's CDR3 is CASSLRVGKLFF. In DNA, the CDR3 is TGTGCCAGCAGCTTACGTGTTGGGAAACTGTTTTTT.

To note about this clonotype: Compared with germline, one end of the junction differs, possibly owing to a read error. The gene calls are TRBV3-1 and TRBJ1-6; 8 positions agree with TRBD1. The CDR3 is 14 amino acids. Germline V gene sequence: CDR1 LGHDT, CDR2 YNNKEL (reference sequence). CDR3 bases: TGTGCCAGCAGCCCGGGACAGGAGAATTCGCCCCTCCACTTT. Encoded protein: CASSPGQENSPLHF.

This clonotype was picked up a small number of times. The chain employs TRBV6-6 and TRBJ1-2; the match to TRBD1 covers 7 bases. The CDR3 sequence is 14 residues long. The V segment lost 2 bases and the J segment 6 bases; nucleotides outside the gene matches: 6. Germline CDR1 is MNHNY and CDR2 is SVGAGI (reference sequence). The CDR3 nucleotides are TGTGCCAGCAGTTACGCCGGGACAGTAAATGGCTACACCTTC. Encoded protein: CASSYAGTVNGYTF.

On this clonotype: At one end, the junction sequence differs from germline, possibly due to a read error. This chain links TRBV5-5 with TRBJ1-4; D perhaps matches TRBD1 (6 bases). The germline gives CDR1 SGHKS, CDR2 YYEKEE (reference sequence). The length of the CDR3 is 20 residues. DNA for the CDR3: TGTGCCAGCAGCTCAGTACATAACCCAGGACAGATTCCAACTAATGAAAAATTGTTTTTT. Its protein product is CASSSVHNPGQIPTNEKLFF.

This clonotype was seen more than once but under ten times. The chain is built from TRBV4-1 and TRBJ2-1; the D is unclear. Germline V gene data show CDR1 as MGHRA and CDR2 as YSYEKL. Trimming removed 3 bases from V and 9 bases from J, with 18 bases in between. This CDR3 spans 15 amino acids. In DNA form, the CDR3 reads TGCGCCAGCAGCCAGAACGGCCACCGGTTGGGTGAGCAGTTCTTC. This codes for CASSQNGHRLGEQFF.

The chain couples TRBV14 to TRBJ2-1; D uncertain. Germline V gene data show CDR1 as SGHDN and CDR2 as FVKESK. The V gene lost 0 bases and the J gene lost 5 bases, with 14 bases spanning the gap. CDR3 length: 16 residues. CDR3 nucleotides: TGTGCCAGCAGCCAAGACCCGGAACTAAAGAACAATGAGCAGTTCTTC. Protein: CASSQDPELKNNEQFF.

The V gene is TRBV7-2, the J gene TRBJ2-1; a possible D gene is TRBD1 (5 bases). The CDR3 spans 17 residues. The ends were cut back, 1 base at V and 0 bases at J, with 13 bases in the middle. Germline V gene data show CDR1 as SGHTA and CDR2 as FQGNSA. This CDR3 reads CASSLVAGLLSYNEQFF. DNA for the CDR3: TGTGCCAGCAGCTTAGTGGCAGGGCTCCTCTCCTACAATGAGCAGTTCTTC.

The V gene is TRBV20-1, the J gene TRBJ1-4; TRBD1 matches 9 bases. The J segment lost 3 bases and the V segment lost 7 bases, leaving 12 bases of the junction unmatched. This CDR3 spans 16 amino acids. Germline V lookup: CDR1 DFQATT, CDR2 SNEGSKA (reference sequence). The CDR3 spells CSVWGQGSGANEKLFF. The CDR3 DNA is TGCAGTGTATGGGGACAGGGTAGTGGAGCTAATGAAAAACTGTTTTTT.